This record looks at one TCR beta chain sequence and its context. Trimming at V came to 5 bases and at J to 3 bases, leaving 4 bases not matched to a gene. This CDR3 comprises 13 residues. The germline V gene encodes CDR1 SQVTM and CDR2 ANQGSEA. The data belong to a study of cytomegalovirus exposure and HLA in healthy donors. Study-wide background: Counted in an early data release were approximately 85 million unique TCRs from HLA-typed donors.

Primers included in the PCR were 60 Vbeta and 13 Jbeta primers. Sequenced by immunoSEQ multiplex PCR; TCRdb stores in-frame clones only, minus some. Of about 60,000 clones listed, about 70% were seen once; the top ten hold roughly a fifth. The rearrangement joins TRBV29-1 to TRBJ2-1, with 7 bases matching TRBD1. Sequencing used PBMCs. This clonotype was obtained from a woman aged 55-69 years in good health and CMV-seropositive. The CDR3: CSVLGQFYNEQFF. CDR3 bases: TGCAGCGTTTTGGGACAGTTCTACAATGAGCAGTTCTTC.